A single sample gave rise to the 19 T cell receptor beta chains below, sequenced in a study of CD8+CD57+ T cells in acquired aplastic anemia. Patients selected for sequencing had displayed CD8+CD57+ cell expansion by flow cytometry. Using genomic DNA as the template, TCR beta VDJ and CDR3 profiling was carried out. From the reads, TCRdb called clonotypes with MiXCR, one entry per CDR3 protein. The table lists about 160,000 distinct CDR3 sequences, about 64% of them singletons. Source material: sorted CD4+, CD8+, or CD8+CD57+ T cells (not recorded which) from PBMCs. Receptors originate from a human donor with aplastic anemia.

Note on this clonotype: Likely a read error: the CDR3 ends without its conserved phenylalanine or tryptophan. V and J are TRBV2 and TRBJ2-2, with D possibly matching TRBD1 (6 bases). Trimming removed 5 bases at V and 7 bases at J, with 20 bases between. Germline V gene sequence: CDR1 SNHLY, CDR2 FYNNEI. There are 16 residues in the CDR3. The CDR3 coding sequence is TGTGCCAGCAGTAAGGAAGGGGGTAGTGTTGGCGGGGAGCTGTTTTCT. Translated: CASSKEGGSVGGELFS.

Of note for this clonotype: An end of the junction differs from the germline gene, which may be a read error. The chain joins TRBV2 to TRBJ1-5; D call uncertain. The CDR3 length is 9 residues. CDR1 and CDR2 from the germline V gene are SNHLY and FYNNEI. This CDR3 reads CASGQPRHF. DNA of the CDR3: TGTGCCAGCGGTCAGCCCCGGCATTTT.

The chain is built from TRBV2 and TRBJ2-7, with TRBD1 matching over 7 bases. The CDR3 has 13 amino acids. The junction had 3 bases not matched to a gene; V was cut back by 3 bases and J by 4 bases. Germline CDR1 reads SNHLY; CDR2 reads FYNNEI. In nucleotides, the CDR3 is TGTGCCAGCAGTGAGGGACAGCGGTACGAGCAGTACTTC. Translating gives CASSEGQRYEQYF.

The chain carries TRBV19 and TRBJ1-5; 9 bases fit TRBD1. V gave up 7 bases and J gave up 2 bases; unmatched junction bases: 6. The CDR3 runs to 15 residues. Germline values: CDR1 LNHDA, CDR2 SQIVND (reference sequence). This chain's CDR3 is CASNDWTGGNQPQHF. CDR3 bases: TGTGCCAGTAACGATTGGACAGGGGGCAATCAGCCCCAGCATTTT.

This sequence joins TRBV20-1 and TRBJ2-7; 8 nucleotides line up with TRBD1. CDR1 DFQATT and CDR2 SNEGSKA come from the germline V gene (reference sequence). The CDR3 is 16 amino acids. The V gene end was trimmed by 3 bases and the J gene end by 0 bases; junction bases not matched to a gene: 10. This CDR3 reads CSARGLDRGSSYEQYF. In nucleotides, the CDR3 is TGCAGTGCTAGGGGTCTCGACAGGGGCAGCTCCTACGAGCAGTACTTC.

To note about this clonotype: Relative to the germline gene, one junction end is altered; a read error may explain this. V usage is TRBV15 and J usage is TRBJ2-3, with D perhaps TRBD1 (5 bases). The germline V gene encodes CDR1 LNHNV and CDR2 YYDKDF (reference sequence). CDR3 length: 17 residues. The CDR3 bases are TGTGCCACCAGCGGAGATTCGATCAGGGTATCAGCAGATACGCAGTATTTT. Its translation is CATSGDSIRVSADTQYF. Drawing the rest from reference TRBV15 and TRBJ2-3, the complete variable domain is DAMVIQNPRYQVTQFGKPVTLSCSQTLNHNVMYWYQQKSSQAPKLLFHYYDKDFNNEADTPDNFQSRRPNTSFCFLDIRSPGLGDTAMYLCATSGDSIRVSADTQYFGPGTRLTVL.

The J gene is TRBJ1-5, the V gene TRBV24-1, with D possibly TRBD1 on 5 matching bases. The germline V gene encodes CDR1 KGHDR and CDR2 SFDVKD. The ends were cut back, 2 bases at V and 4 bases at J, with 8 bases in the middle. There are 14 residues in the CDR3. Written as DNA, the CDR3 is TGTGCCACCAGTGATTCAGGGAGAAATCAGCCCCAGCATTTT. Translated, it gives CATSDSGRNQPQHF.

This clonotype was observed a single time. V and J are TRBV10-3 and TRBJ1-5; D remains unclear. CDR1 is ENHRY and CDR2 is SYGVKD in the germline V gene. This CDR3 is built from 14 residues. The ends were cut back, 3 bases at V and 0 bases at J, with 6 bases in the middle. This CDR3 reads CAISEQNSNQPQHF. CDR3 nucleotide sequence: TGTGCCATCAGTGAACAAAATAGCAATCAGCCCCAGCATTTT.

This clonotype was seen more than once but under ten times. This rearrangement joins TRBV2 to TRBJ2-5; D might be TRBD2 (6 bases). This CDR3 contains 15 residues. The V and J ends lost 6 bases and 5 bases respectively, with 19 bases between them. Looked up from germline, CDR1 is SNHLY and CDR2 is FYNNEI. In nucleotides, the CDR3 is TGTGCCAGCAGGAGGTCGAACGGGGGTCGGGAGACCCAGTACTTC. Translation: CASRRSNGGRETQYF.

This clonotype was picked up a small number of times. The chain has TRBV13 and TRBJ1-1; D remains unclear. Germline V gene data show CDR1 as PRHDT and CDR2 as FYEKMQ (reference sequence). Trimming stripped 1 base from V and 6 bases from J, with 12 bases between. The CDR3 extends over 14 amino acids. The chain's CDR3 is CASSLVTYPAEAFF. As DNA, the CDR3 is TGTGCCAGCAGCTTAGTGACCTATCCCGCTGAAGCTTTCTTT.

The chain employs TRBV5-1 and TRBJ2-7, with TRBD2 identical over 14 bases. The ends lost 4 bases at V and 0 bases at J; junction bases unmatched: 15. The CDR3 length is 20 residues. Per the germline V gene, CDR1 is SGHRS and CDR2 is YFSETQ. The CDR3 here is CASSGRLAGGPNINSYEQYF. For the CDR3, the DNA is TGCGCCAGCAGCGGAAGACTAGCGGGAGGGCCGAATATCAACTCCTACGAGCAGTACTTC.

The chain has TRBV15 and TRBJ2-3; tentatively, D is TRBD1 or TRBD2 (5 bases each). Germline values: CDR1 LNHNV, CDR2 YYDKDF (reference sequence). The CDR3 spans 16 residues. Trimming shortened V by 5 bases and J by 2 bases, and 17 bases separated the two germline ends. The CDR3 spells CATSSRDRVLTDTQYF. The CDR3 nucleotides read TGTGCCACCAGCTCTCGGGACCGCGTACTCACAGATACGCAGTATTTT.

The chain combines TRBV5-5 with TRBJ2-1, with 10 bases aligning to TRBD2. V was clipped by 4 bases and J by 2 bases; unmatched bases: 6. The CDR3 loop spans 16 amino acids. Germline V CDR1 and CDR2: SGHKS, YYEKEE (reference sequence). CDR3 residues: CASSRLAGATYNEQFF. For the CDR3, the DNA is TGTGCCAGCAGCCGACTAGCGGGCGCGACCTACAATGAGCAGTTCTTC.

This chain uses TRBV9 with TRBJ1-2; 7 bases line up with TRBD1. This CDR3 region has 15 residues. CDR1 and CDR2 (germline): SGDLS, YYNGEE. Unmatched junction bases numbered 9, after V lost 0 bases and J lost 7 bases. CDR3 sequence (DNA): TGTGCCAGCAGCGTAGGGGCCGGGACAGATGGTGGCTACACCTTC. Translating gives CASSVGAGTDGGYTF.

This clonotype was seen just once. The chain is built from TRBV10-2 and TRBJ2-3; 9 bases match TRBD1. V shed 7 bases, J shed 3 bases, and the junction held 8 bases outside the gene matches. This CDR3 has 15 amino acids. CDR1 and CDR2 from the germline V gene are WSHSY and SAAADI. The CDR3 reads CASIHRGHPTDTQYF. CDR3 in DNA: TGCGCCAGCATTCACAGGGGGCACCCTACAGATACGCAGTATTTT.

This clonotype came up a few times. This chain uses TRBV7-8 with TRBJ1-1; D ambiguous. Germline-derived CDR1 and CDR2 are SGHVS and FQNEAQ. Trimming left V 1 base short and J 1 base short, with 7 bases between. The length of the CDR3 is 14 residues. The CDR3 nucleotides read TGTGCCAGCAGCTTAGTGTTCGGGAACACTGAAGCTTTCTTT. Protein: CASSLVFGNTEAFF.

V is TRBV24-1 and J is TRBJ2-1, with 7 bases matching TRBD2. V was clipped by 4 bases and J by 1 base; unmatched bases: 12. This CDR3 spans 18 amino acids. Germline V gene data show CDR1 as KGHDR and CDR2 as SFDVKD. The CDR3 protein is CATSEGREGFRSYNEQFF. The CDR3 bases are TGTGCCACCAGTGAGGGCAGGGAGGGGTTCAGATCCTACAATGAGCAGTTCTTC.

V and J are TRBV10-3 and TRBJ2-1, with D perhaps given as TRBD1 or TRBD2 (5 bases each). V was trimmed by 10 bases and J by 5 bases, leaving 15 bases between them. The germline CDR1 and CDR2 sequences are ENHRY and SYGVKD. The CDR3 length is 13 residues. CDR3 nucleotide sequence: TGTGCCACCGAGCCGGGGCCAAACAATGAGCAGTTCTTC. The encoded protein is CATEPGPNNEQFF.

In this sample, this clonotype turned up once. The V call is TRBV20-1, the J call TRBJ1-5, with D unresolved. Per the germline V gene, CDR1 is DFQATT and CDR2 is SNEGSKA (reference sequence). CDR3 size: 14 residues. Trimming left V 3 bases short and J 0 bases short, with 9 bases between. The CDR3 protein is CSASYGDSNQPQHF. The CDR3 DNA follows: TGCAGTGCTAGTTATGGGGATAGCAATCAGCCCCAGCATTTT.